One T cell receptor (beta chain) is described in this entry. Ten milliliters of peripheral blood were drawn from each donor. Extractions gave at least 5.5 micrograms of total RNA per sample. The data were obtained in a study of blood T cells in healthy people across ages. With a J-beta primer mix and a sample-barcoded 5' primer, a second PCR ran about 7 to 11 cycles. A template-switch adaptor containing 12 random nucleotides labeled each cDNA molecule. MiXCR, applied by TCRdb to the 5' RACE reads, yields one record per CDR3 protein. This sample has about 1.5 million distinct CDR3 sequences, with about 45% found just once. This TCR was recovered from a woman aged 18-30 years in good health. Sequences were obtained from blood.

The CDR3 protein is CASSYTWDSYEQYF. The CDR3 DNA reads as TGTGCCAGCAGTTACACGTGGGACTCCTACGAGCAGTACTTC. The genes are TRBV6-2 or TRBV6-3 and TRBJ2-7; D is uncertain. CDR3 length equals 14 residues. CDR1 and CDR2 (germline): MNHEY, SVGEGT. Between the trimmed V and J ends, which lost 2 bases and 0 bases, there was a span of 8 bases.